The 24 T cell receptor beta chains in this list originate from one sample, sequenced in a study of stem cell transplantation in POMP-related autoinflammatory disease. The table came from immunoSEQ multiplex PCR; TCRdb's copy has only in-frame clones and leaves some out. The repertoire has tens of thousands of clones, approximately 91% of them found once; the top ten carry about 0.69%. Specimen: CD4+ T cells from PBMCs, collected after stem cell transplantation. These receptors all come from a human patient with POMP-related autoinflammation and immune dysregulation (PRAID). Part of the T cells may come from the graft donor.

This chain connects TRBV5-1 to TRBJ2-3; D is perhaps TRBD2 (6 bases). The CDR3 spans 15 residues. CDR1 SGHRS and CDR2 YFSETQ come from the germline V gene. V was cut by 6 bases and J by 3 bases, with 17 bases left in between. CDR3 sequence: CASNPLGGRTDTQYF. The DNA for the CDR3 is TGCGCCAGCAACCCCCTGGGGGGTCGGACAGATACGCAGTATTTT.

The chain links TRBV5-1 to TRBJ2-1, with TRBD2 matching over 10 bases. Germline CDR1 is SGHRS and CDR2 is YFSETQ. The trim removed 3 bases at V and 4 bases at J, leaving 16 bases unmatched. CDR3 length equals 19 residues. As DNA, the CDR3 is TGCGCCAGCAGCTCAATGTGGACAAGCGGGGGGGCGGATTACAATGAGCAGTTCTTC. Its translation is CASSSMWTSGGADYNEQFF. Variable domain in full (rest from reference TRBV5-1 and TRBJ2-1): KAGVTQTPRYLIKTRGQQVTLSCSPISGHRSVSWYQQTPGQGLQFLFEYFSETQRNKGNFPGRFSGRQFSNSRSEMNVSTLELGDSALYLCASSSMWTSGGADYNEQFFGPGTRLTVL.

The gene calls are TRBV19 and TRBJ2-3; TRBD2 agrees at 13 bases. The CDR3 totals 14 residues. Germline CDR1 LNHDA, CDR2 SQIVND (reference sequence). V lost 7 bases and J lost 4; bases outside the gene matches: 2. The CDR3 sequence: CASTTSGGADTQYF. CDR3 coding DNA: TGTGCCAGTACCACTAGCGGGGGGGCAGATACGCAGTATTTT.

V and J are TRBV29-1 and TRBJ1-1; D not certain. Germline CDR1 and CDR2: SQVTM and ANQGSEA. The length of the CDR3 is 15 residues. Between the trimmed V and J ends, which lost 4 bases and 1 base, there was a span of 16 bases. CDR3 nucleotide sequence: TGCAGCGTTGCGGGTTTTATATGGGGGAACACTGAAGCTTTCTTT. It specifies CSVAGFIWGNTEAFF.

The genes are TRBV24-1 and TRBJ1-1, with D tentatively TRBD1 (5 bases). Germline-derived CDR1 and CDR2 are KGHDR and SFDVKD. Trimming took off 4 bases at V and 7 bases at J, with 15 bases between the two ends. There are 14 residues in the CDR3. Here the CDR3 reads CATSDGTGRSEAFF. CDR3 nucleotides: TGTGCCACCAGTGACGGGACGGGGAGAAGTGAAGCTTTCTTT.

V gene TRBV24-1 combines with J gene TRBJ2-1; 9 nucleotides line up with TRBD1. Germline V gene data show CDR1 as KGHDR and CDR2 as SFDVKD. This CDR3 contains 17 residues. Unmatched junction bases numbered 12, after V lost 3 bases and J lost 7 bases. The CDR3 bases are TGTGCCACCAGTGATCCGCGTGGACAGGGGTACAAGAATGAGCAGTTCTTC. Its translation is CATSDPRGQGYKNEQFF.

The V gene is TRBV12-3 or TRBV12-4, the J gene TRBJ1-3; D is unresolved. The length of the CDR3 is 13 residues. The ends were cut back, 5 bases at V and 3 bases at J, with 8 bases in the middle. The CDR3 DNA is TGTGCCAGCAGTCCTCTTGGTGGAAACACCATATATTTT. It yields the protein CASSPLGGNTIYF.

The chain combines TRBV6-2 or TRBV6-3 with TRBJ1-2; D not resolved. The CDR3 runs 12 residues. Germline CDR1 is MNHEY and CDR2 is SVGEGT. Between the trimmed V and J ends, which lost 2 bases and 0 bases, there was a span of 1 base. CDR3 DNA sequence: TGTGCCAGCAGTTACGCTAACTATGGCTACACCTTC. This sequence encodes CASSYANYGYTF.

The table lists this clone with a count of one. The chain combines TRBV4-1 with TRBJ2-2; possible D gene TRBD2, 7 bases. The V end lost 1 base, the J end lost 4 bases, and 13 bases lay between the germline ends. Germline assignment: CDR1 MGHRA and CDR2 YSYEKL. The CDR3 spans 16 residues. In DNA form, the CDR3 reads TGCGCCAGCAGCCAAGTCGGGGGGCATAGCACCGGGGAGCTGTTTTTT. Protein sequence: CASSQVGGHSTGELFF.

This clone was found a few times. The V gene is TRBV7-9, the J gene TRBJ2-1, with D maybe TRBD2 (5 bases). Germline values: CDR1 SEHNR, CDR2 FQNEAQ (reference sequence). The CDR3 sequence is 13 residues long. The V end lost 4 bases, the J end lost 3 bases, and 7 bases lay between the germline ends. For the CDR3, the DNA is TGTGCCAGCAGCTCGAGGGACTACAATGAGCAGTTCTTC. Residues: CASSSRDYNEQFF. The whole variable domain, filled in from reference TRBV7-9 and TRBJ2-1, reads DTGVSQNPRHKITKRGQNVTFRCDPISEHNRLYWYRQTLGQGPEFLTYFQNEAQLEKSRLLSDRFSAERPKGSFSTLEIQRTEQGDSAMYLCASSSRDYNEQFFGPGTRLTVL.

This chain links TRBV7-9 with TRBJ1-1; 12 bases agree with TRBD1. V shed 5 bases and J 3 bases; nucleotides not matched to a gene: 7. CDR3 length: 16 amino acids. Per the germline V gene, CDR1 is SEHNR and CDR2 is FQNEAQ (reference sequence). The CDR3 bases are TGTGCCAGCAGCAAAGGGGGACAGGGGGCTGACACTGAAGCTTTCTTT. Translation gives CASSKGGQGADTEAFF.

This chain connects TRBV12-3 or TRBV12-4 to TRBJ1-2; TRBD1 matches at 7 bases. The ends lost 6 bases at V and 4 bases at J; junction bases unmatched: 5. The CDR3 covers 13 residues. The CDR3 sequence: CASSPGTAYGYTF. CDR3 coding DNA: TGTGCCAGCAGCCCCGGGACAGCCTATGGCTACACCTTC.

The chain couples TRBV9 to TRBJ2-7, with TRBD1 identical over 9 bases. Germline V CDR1 and CDR2: SGDLS, YYNGEE. V shed 4 bases and J 5 bases; nucleotides not matched to a gene: 7. This CDR3 is 14 amino acids long. The CDR3 region has the DNA TGTGCCAGCAGCTTTACCGGGACAGGGAACGAGCAGTACTTC. This gives the protein CASSFTGTGNEQYF.

CDR3 protein: CASSPPLKGQGFQETQYF. The CDR3 DNA reads TGTGCCAGCTCACCACCCCTGAAGGGACAGGGGTTTCAAGAGACCCAGTACTTC. The chain carries TRBV18 and TRBJ2-5, with 10 bases matching TRBD1. The V segment lost 0 bases and the J segment 2 bases; nucleotides outside the gene matches: 9. Germline values: CDR1 KGHSH, CDR2 LQKENI. The CDR3 is 18 amino acids.

This chain joins TRBV7-9 and TRBJ2-1; 11 bases map to TRBD1. The CDR3 contains 17 residues. CDR1 is SEHNR and CDR2 is FQNEAQ in the germline V gene (reference sequence). J lost 4 bases, V lost 4 bases, and 9 bases had no gene match. CDR3 sequence: CASSSTWTGGEYNEQFF. CDR3 coding DNA: TGTGCCAGCAGCTCGACCTGGACAGGGGGCGAATACAATGAGCAGTTCTTC.

This clone was recorded a few times. V usage is TRBV7-2 and J usage is TRBJ2-1; D unclear. Trimming left V 4 bases short and J 5 bases short, with 9 bases between. CDR1 is SGHTA and CDR2 is FQGNSA in the germline V gene. This CDR3 has 13 amino acids. The DNA for the CDR3 is TGTGCCAGCAGCTCATACATCAACAATGAGCAGTTCTTC. This encodes CASSSYINNEQFF.

The rearrangement uses TRBV6-5 and TRBJ2-7; 9 nucleotides match TRBD1. V lost 8 bases to trimming and J lost 6 bases; unmatched junction nucleotides: 11. This CDR3 has 14 residues. In germline, CDR1 is MNHEY, CDR2 SVGAGI. DNA of the CDR3: TGTGCCAGCCAACCGGGACAGGGTAAGGCCGAGCAGTACGTC. Translated: CASQPGQGKAEQYV.

The rearrangement uses TRBV28 and TRBJ2-7, with TRBD1 identical over 8 bases. Germline CDR1 and CDR2: MDHEN and SYDVKM. The CDR3 extends over 17 amino acids. Losses at the gene ends were 5 bases for V and 3 bases for J; bases not matched to a gene: 15. CDR3 in DNA: TGTGCCAGCAGTCCCTCCGACAGGGGAGTATCGGGCTACGAGCAGTACGTC. Translated, it gives CASSPSDRGVSGYEQYV.

This clone was observed a few times. This sequence joins TRBV18 and TRBJ2-7, with a possible D match to TRBD1 (6 bases). Trimming removed 2 bases from V and 6 bases from J, with 14 bases in between. The CDR3 runs to 14 residues. CDR1 and CDR2 from the germline V gene are KGHSH and LQKENI. The CDR3 nucleotides are TGTGCCAGCTCACCATCCTCGGACAGCGGCGAGCAGTACTTC. Translating gives CASSPSSDSGEQYF.

The CDR3 DNA reads TGTGCCACCAGCAGAGGCGGGGATGAAAAACTGTTTTTT. It specifies CATSRGGDEKLFF. This rearrangement joins TRBV15 to TRBJ1-4; D unclear. In germline, CDR1 is LNHNV, CDR2 YYDKDF (reference sequence). V lost 1 base and J lost 6, with 6 bases in between. This CDR3 region has 13 residues.

The chain links TRBV12-3 or TRBV12-4 to TRBJ2-7; perhaps TRBD2 as D (5 bases). CDR3 length: 13 amino acids. Trimming left V 3 bases short and J 5 bases short, with 11 bases between. The CDR3 here is CASSLFEGHEQYV. The CDR3 region has the DNA TGTGCCAGCAGTTTGTTCGAGGGCCACGAGCAGTACGTC.

The rearrangement joins TRBV4-1 to TRBJ2-5, with D perhaps matching TRBD1 (6 bases). Trimming left V 4 bases short and J 2 bases short, with 17 bases between. Germline V gene sequence: CDR1 MGHRA, CDR2 YSYEKL. There are 16 residues in the CDR3. The CDR3 DNA follows: TGCGCCAGCAGCCCATTGGGACCAGGGGTTCAAGAGACCCAGTACTTC. It translates to CASSPLGPGVQETQYF.

The CDR3 DNA reads as TGTGCCAGCTCACCCCCAATCGGGGTGAACACTGAAGCTTTCTTT. It specifies CASSPPIGVNTEAFF. V gene TRBV18 combines with J gene TRBJ1-1, with D unresolved. CDR3 length: 15 amino acids. The germline V and J ends were trimmed by 3 bases and 0 bases, with 11 bases remaining between them. Germline CDR1 KGHSH, CDR2 LQKENI.

This clone was seen once. The chain couples TRBV14 to TRBJ1-5; tentative D call: TRBD1 (6 bases). V dropped 3 bases and J dropped 1 base, with 7 bases sitting between them. Germline assignment: CDR1 SGHDN and CDR2 FVKESK. This CDR3 contains 14 residues. For the CDR3, the DNA is TGTGCCAGCAGCCAGGGGGCGAGCAATCAGCCCCAGCATTTT. Its protein product is CASSQGASNQPQHF.